The 20 T cell receptor beta chains listed next were all sequenced from one sample in a study of vaccination effects on CD4 cells after COVID-19. ViraFEST used viral peptide pools to expand antigen-specific CD4+ T cells before sequencing. Following 10 days of culture, CD4+ T cells were isolated. Of the BNT162b2 and mRNA-1273 vaccines, participants received two doses of one or the other. The repertoire was sequenced with immunoSEQ multiplex PCR; TCRdb's copy has only in-frame clones and lacks some. The sample yields tens of thousands of clones, 82% seen once. The antigens of these receptors remain unknown. The sequencing used CD4+ T cells from PBMCs cultured with HCoV-NL63 spike peptides, collected after COVID-19 vaccination. These receptors came from a human donor who received a COVID-19 vaccine. Some clones in this sample may be carry-over from other donors' samples.

This clone was seen more than once but under ten times. DNA of the CDR3: TGTGCCAGCAGCGTTACGGGGGCGAGTCAGCCCCAGCATTTT. Translation gives CASSVTGASQPQHF. The chain combines TRBV9 with TRBJ1-5, with D perhaps matching TRBD1 (6 bases). CDR3 size: 14 residues. The V gene's germline CDR1 is SGDLS and CDR2 YYNGEE. V lost 2 bases and J lost 6, with 12 bases in between.

V and J are TRBV12-3 or TRBV12-4 and TRBJ1-4; unclear D gene. V dropped 3 bases and J dropped 8 bases, with 10 bases sitting between them. The CDR3 extends over 13 amino acids. CDR3 residues: CASSFQPGEKLFF. DNA of the CDR3: TGTGCCAGCAGTTTCCAGCCTGGAGAAAAACTGTTTTTT.

This clone has only a few counts. This sequence joins TRBV27 and TRBJ1-4; 9 bases are a match to TRBD1. Unmatched junction bases numbered 4, after V lost 4 bases and J lost 7 bases. The CDR3 totals 14 residues. CDR1 is MNHEY, CDR2 SMNVEV, per germline (reference sequence). The DNA for the CDR3 is TGTGCCAGCAGTTCGACAGGGGGTGGTGAAAAACTGTTTTTT. This translates into CASSSTGGGEKLFF.

This clone was recorded only once. CDR3 sequence: CASSGGTAGNQPQHF. The CDR3 DNA sequence: TGTGCCAGCAGTGGGGGGACAGCGGGCAATCAGCCCCAGCATTTT. The chain employs TRBV28 and TRBJ1-5, with 7 bases fitting TRBD1. The ends lost 5 bases at V and 2 bases at J; junction bases unmatched: 6. Germline lookup yields CDR1 MDHEN and CDR2 SYDVKM. The CDR3 totals 15 residues.

The chain couples TRBV7-2 to TRBJ1-1; a possible D gene is TRBD1 (6 bases). Per germline, CDR1 SGHTA and CDR2 FQGNSA. The CDR3 length is 14 residues. The V end was cut by 5 bases, the J end by 5 bases, with 15 bases between. The CDR3 nucleotides are TGTGCCAGCAGCGGCCTCGGGGGGCTAACTGAAGCTTTCTTT. Translation gives CASSGLGGLTEAFF.

The rearrangement joins TRBV6-5 to TRBJ2-3; TRBD1 agrees at 8 bases. With V trimmed by 2 bases and J by 0 bases, 1 base remained unmatched. The CDR3 spans 15 residues. CDR1 is MNHEY, CDR2 SVGAGI, per germline. Here the CDR3 DNA reads TGTGCCAGCAGTTACCAGGGGGCCAGCACAGATACGCAGTATTTT. Translated, it gives CASSYQGASTDTQYF.

This clone was seen just once. This chain links TRBV28 with TRBJ1-5; D perhaps matches TRBD1 (5 bases). V lost 4 bases and J 1 base, leaving 20 bases between the germline ends. This CDR3 is built from 18 residues. CDR1 MDHEN and CDR2 SYDVKM come from the germline V gene. As DNA, the CDR3 is TGTGCCAGCAGTTCCCTATTCCCTTCAGGGACCAGCAATCAGCCCCAGCATTTT. It codes for CASSSLFPSGTSNQPQHF.

Only one count was recorded for this clone. V gene TRBV11-3 combines with J gene TRBJ1-6; D gene uncertain. Germline lookup yields CDR1 SGHNT and CDR2 YENEEA. V was cut by 0 bases and J by 5 bases, with 2 bases left in between. This CDR3 has 13 amino acids. CDR3 DNA: TGTGCCAGCAGCTTAGACCATAATTCACCCCTCCACTTT. This gives the protein CASSLDHNSPLHF.

The chain uses TRBV7-6 and TRBJ2-3; D gene ambiguous. There are 17 residues in the CDR3. Trimming took off 5 bases at V and 8 bases at J, with 26 bases between the two ends. Germline V gene sequence: CDR1 SGHVS, CDR2 FNYEAQ. The CDR3 protein is CASSTVGEAALMGTQYF. The CDR3 region has the DNA TGTGCCAGCAGCACCGTCGGAGAGGCCGCGCTTATGGGTACGCAGTATTTT.

The chain couples TRBV5-1 to TRBJ1-1, with D tentatively TRBD1 (5 bases). The germline V gene has CDR1 SGHRS and CDR2 YFSETQ. The CDR3 has 15 amino acids. V was trimmed by 7 bases and J by 0 bases, leaving 16 bases between them. CDR3: CASSPVAGLNTEAFF. The CDR3, as DNA: TGCGCCAGCTCGCCTGTGGCAGGGCTGAACACTGAAGCTTTCTTT.

The chain links TRBV10-3 to TRBJ2-1, with 14 bases fitting TRBD2. The CDR3 sequence is 17 residues long. The germline V gene has CDR1 ENHRY and CDR2 SYGVKD. V gave up 3 bases and J gave up 3 bases; unmatched junction bases: 4. The CDR3 protein is CAISETGTSGGYNEQFF. CDR3 coding DNA: TGTGCCATCAGTGAAACCGGGACTAGCGGGGGCTACAATGAGCAGTTCTTC.

This clone appeared once. The chain couples TRBV19 to TRBJ1-4; D perhaps matches TRBD1 (6 bases). Deletions cut 4 bases from V and 8 bases from J, with 8 bases between. Germline CDR1 LNHDA, CDR2 SQIVND (reference sequence). The CDR3 has 12 amino acids. The CDR3 reads CASSKGTEKLFF. DNA of the CDR3: TGTGCCAGTAGTAAAGGGACAGAAAAACTGTTTTTT.

The genes are TRBV3-1 (or the pseudogene TRBV3-2) and TRBJ1-3; 8 bases map to TRBD1. J gave up 8 bases and V 4 bases, and 7 bases lay outside the gene matches. CDR3 length equals 14 residues. Germline values: CDR1 LGHDT, CDR2 YNNKEL (reference sequence). CDR3 protein: CASSLAQGADTIYF. The CDR3 coding sequence is TGTGCCAGCAGCCTCGCCCAGGGGGCCGACACCATATATTTT.

The CDR3 here is CASSYSGKNTEAFF. CDR3 nucleotide sequence: TGTGCCAGCAGTTACTCGGGGAAGAACACTGAAGCTTTCTTT. This chain links TRBV6-6 with TRBJ1-1; no clear D. Germline lookup yields CDR1 MNHNY and CDR2 SVGAGI (reference sequence). CDR3 length: 14 residues. V lost 0 bases and J 1 base, leaving 6 bases between the germline ends.

The chain couples TRBV4-1 to TRBJ1-6; no definite D call. V gave up 0 bases and J gave up 12 bases, with 12 bases separating them. The CDR3 sequence is 14 residues long. Germline CDR1 is MGHRA and CDR2 is YSYEKL. This chain's CDR3 is CASSQDRQIGPLHF. The CDR3, as DNA: TGCGCCAGCAGCCAAGATCGGCAGATCGGACCCCTCCACTTT.

The chain employs TRBV18 and TRBJ1-1; 7 bases are shared with TRBD1. With V trimmed by 3 bases and J by 10 bases, 8 bases remained unmatched. CDR3 length: 13 amino acids. CDR1 and CDR2 (germline): KGHSH, LQKENI. CDR3 DNA sequence: TGTGCCAGCTCACCGACCGGGACAGTTGGAGCTTTCTTT. As protein: CASSPTGTVGAFF.

The CDR3 DNA reads as TGTGCCAGCAGCTTGAGAGCAACTAATGAAAAACTGTTTTTT. Its protein is CASSLRATNEKLFF. This chain connects TRBV7-8 to TRBJ1-4, with D unresolved. In germline, CDR1 is SGHVS, CDR2 FQNEAQ. Deletions cut 3 bases from V and 0 bases from J, with 5 bases between. This CDR3 spans 14 amino acids.

The chain links TRBV6-2 or TRBV6-3 to TRBJ2-7; TRBD1 might be the D (6 bases). Trimming pared 2 bases from V and 1 base from J, leaving 12 bases between. Per germline, CDR1 MNHEY and CDR2 SVGEGT. This CDR3 has 15 amino acids. CDR3 protein: CASSYRRGLSYEQYV. Here the CDR3 DNA reads TGTGCCAGCAGTTACCGCAGGGGATTGTCCTACGAGCAGTACGTC.

About this clone: This CDR3 is also generated by other DNA sequences in the sample. The rearrangement joins TRBV7-2 to TRBJ1-6, with unresolved D. The V and J ends lost 0 bases and 7 bases respectively, with 4 bases between them. Per germline, CDR1 SGHTA and CDR2 FQGNSA. There are 13 residues in the CDR3. The CDR3 is CASSLAGNSPLHF. Written as DNA, the CDR3 is TGTGCCAGCAGCTTAGCGGGGAATTCACCCCTCCACTTT.

This chain uses TRBV5-6 with TRBJ2-5; 7 bases match TRBD1. J lost 5 bases, V lost 4 bases, and 5 bases had no gene match. Germline V gives CDR1 SGHDT, CDR2 YYEEEE. CDR3 length: 13 amino acids. CDR3 nucleotides: TGTGCCAGCAGCCGACAGGGAGAGGAGACCCAGTACTTC. Residues: CASSRQGEETQYF.